What follows are 5 T cell receptor beta chains derived from one specimen sequenced in a study of OX40 agonist ivuxolimab in advanced cancers. Clones were sequenced by immunoSEQ multiplex PCR, and TCRdb holds only the in-frame ones, with some missing. The table has 50,000 or so clones, around 83% seen once; the top ten hold roughly 4.4%. The sequencing used CD4+ or CD8+ T cells sorted from blood, collected in a trial of the OX40 agonist ivuxolimab. These receptors all stem from an adult with an advanced solid tumor such as melanoma, head and neck, liver or kidney cancer.

This rearrangement joins TRBV6-6 to TRBJ2-7, with 9 bases matching TRBD1. The CDR3 runs 14 residues. V lost 8 bases to trimming and J lost 1 base; unmatched junction nucleotides: 6. Germline assignment: CDR1 MNHNY and CDR2 SVGAGI (reference sequence). Here the CDR3 DNA reads TGTGCCAGCCTGCCCGGGACAGGGTCCTACGAGCAGTACTTC. Translating it yields CASLPGTGSYEQYF.

The chain combines TRBV9 with TRBJ2-7; D may be TRBD1 or TRBD2 (5 bases each). Per the germline V gene, CDR1 is SGDLS and CDR2 is YYNGEE. V was pared by 2 bases and J by 0 bases, with 12 bases between. There are 15 residues in the CDR3. The CDR3 here is CASSVAQGPSYEQYF. The CDR3 region has the DNA TGTGCCAGCAGCGTCGCTCAGGGACCCTCCTACGAGCAGTACTTC.

The V call is TRBV28, the J call TRBJ1-1; D ambiguous. Trimming pared 1 base from V and 6 bases from J, leaving 9 bases between. Per the germline V gene, CDR1 is MDHEN and CDR2 is SYDVKM. There are 13 residues in the CDR3. The CDR3 region has the DNA TGTGCCAGCAGTTTATTGGGCGGTCCTGAAGCTTTCTTT. Translating it yields CASSLLGGPEAFF.

This clone was seen only once. V usage is TRBV7-9 and J usage is TRBJ2-1; 8 nucleotides align to TRBD1. V shed 5 bases, J shed 0 bases, and the junction held 9 bases outside the gene matches. Germline V lookup: CDR1 SEHNR, CDR2 FQNEAQ (reference sequence). CDR3 length equals 17 residues. The CDR3 loop is CASSLRQGKSSYNEQFF. The CDR3 bases are TGTGCCAGCAGCCTGCGACAGGGGAAGAGCTCCTACAATGAGCAGTTCTTC.

The chain recombines TRBV5-6 with TRBJ1-2; D remains unclear. V shed 6 bases and J shed 4 bases, with 13 bases lying between them. The CDR3 covers 13 residues. Germline assignment: CDR1 SGHDT and CDR2 YYEEEE. CDR3 in DNA: TGTGCCAGCACCCCCCGGATGGGCTATGGCTACACCTTC. Protein product: CASTPRMGYGYTF.